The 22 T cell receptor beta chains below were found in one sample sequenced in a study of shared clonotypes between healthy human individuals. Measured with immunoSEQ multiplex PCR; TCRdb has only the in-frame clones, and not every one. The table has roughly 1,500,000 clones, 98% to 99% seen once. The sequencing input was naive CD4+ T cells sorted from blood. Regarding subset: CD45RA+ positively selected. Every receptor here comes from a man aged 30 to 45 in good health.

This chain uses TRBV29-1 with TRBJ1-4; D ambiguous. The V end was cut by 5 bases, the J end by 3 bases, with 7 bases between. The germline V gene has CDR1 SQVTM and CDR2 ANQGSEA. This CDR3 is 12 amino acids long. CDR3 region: CSVRPANEKLFF. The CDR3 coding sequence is TGCAGCGTTAGACCCGCTAATGAAAAACTGTTTTTT.

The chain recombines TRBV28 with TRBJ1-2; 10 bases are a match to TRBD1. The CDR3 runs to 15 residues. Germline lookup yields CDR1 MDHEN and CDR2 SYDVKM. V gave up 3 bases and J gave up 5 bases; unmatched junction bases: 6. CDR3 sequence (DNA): TGTGCCAGCAGTTTCGGGGACAGGGGAGGGTATGGCTACACCTTC. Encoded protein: CASSFGDRGGYGYTF.

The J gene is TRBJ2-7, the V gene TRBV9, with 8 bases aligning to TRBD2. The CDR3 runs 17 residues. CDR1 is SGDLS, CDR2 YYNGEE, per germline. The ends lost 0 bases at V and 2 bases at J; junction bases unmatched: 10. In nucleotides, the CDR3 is TGTGCCAGCAGCGTAGACGGACGGGAGGGAGGTACCTACGAGCAGTACTTC. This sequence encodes CASSVDGREGGTYEQYF.

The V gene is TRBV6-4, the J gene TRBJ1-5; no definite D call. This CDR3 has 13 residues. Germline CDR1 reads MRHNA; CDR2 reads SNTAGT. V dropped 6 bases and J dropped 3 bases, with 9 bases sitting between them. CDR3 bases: TGTGCCAGCAGCGCGGTCCCCAATCAGCCCCAGCATTTT. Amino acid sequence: CASSAVPNQPQHF.

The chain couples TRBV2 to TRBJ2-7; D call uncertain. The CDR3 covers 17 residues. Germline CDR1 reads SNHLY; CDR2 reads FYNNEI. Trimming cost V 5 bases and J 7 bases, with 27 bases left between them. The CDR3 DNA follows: TGTGCCAGCAGTAGCGACCCATTGGGCTCCTTTTTGGGTGAGCAGTACTTC. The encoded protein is CASSSDPLGSFLGEQYF.

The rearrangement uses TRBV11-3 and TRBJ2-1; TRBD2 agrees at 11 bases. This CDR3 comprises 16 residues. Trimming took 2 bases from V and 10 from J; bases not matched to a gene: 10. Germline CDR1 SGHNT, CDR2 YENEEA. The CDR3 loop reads CASSLSLAGGPVEQFF. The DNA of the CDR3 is TGTGCCAGCAGCTTAAGTTTAGCGGGAGGGCCGGTGGAGCAGTTCTTC.

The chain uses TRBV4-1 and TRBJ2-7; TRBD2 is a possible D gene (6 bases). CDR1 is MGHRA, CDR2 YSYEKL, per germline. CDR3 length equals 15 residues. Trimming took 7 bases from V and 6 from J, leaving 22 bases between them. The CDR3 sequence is CASNSPGTSTAEQYF. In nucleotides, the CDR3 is TGCGCCAGCAACTCCCCTGGTACTAGCACGGCCGAGCAGTACTTC.

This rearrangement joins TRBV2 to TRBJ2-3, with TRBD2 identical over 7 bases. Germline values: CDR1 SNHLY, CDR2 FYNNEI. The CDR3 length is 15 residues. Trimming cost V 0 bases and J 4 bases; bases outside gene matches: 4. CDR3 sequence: CASSEAGGRADTQYF. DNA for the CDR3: TGTGCCAGCAGTGAAGCGGGTGGGAGGGCAGATACGCAGTATTTT. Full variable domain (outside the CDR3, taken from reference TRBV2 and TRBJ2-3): EPEVTQTPSHQVTQMGQEVILRCVPISNHLYFYWYRQILGQKVEFLVSFYNNEISEKSEIFDDQFSVERPDGSNFTLKIRSTKLEDSAMYFCASSEAGGRADTQYFGPGTRLTVL.

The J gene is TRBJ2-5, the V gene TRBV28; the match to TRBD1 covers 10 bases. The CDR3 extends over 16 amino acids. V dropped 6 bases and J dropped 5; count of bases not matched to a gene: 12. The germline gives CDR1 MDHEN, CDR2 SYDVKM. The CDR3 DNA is TGTGCCAGCAGAGGTTACCGGGACAGGGGAACGGAGACCCAGTACTTC. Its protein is CASRGYRDRGTETQYF.

The CDR3 region has the DNA TGTGCCACCACCGGGACCCTCGGCAGCTATGGCTACACCTTC. Amino acid sequence: CATTGTLGSYGYTF. The rearrangement links TRBV15 to TRBJ1-2; a weak D match, TRBD1 (5 bases). CDR1 is LNHNV and CDR2 is YYDKDF in the germline V gene (reference sequence). The CDR3 has 14 amino acids. The V gene lost 7 bases and the J gene lost 4 bases, with 16 bases spanning the gap.

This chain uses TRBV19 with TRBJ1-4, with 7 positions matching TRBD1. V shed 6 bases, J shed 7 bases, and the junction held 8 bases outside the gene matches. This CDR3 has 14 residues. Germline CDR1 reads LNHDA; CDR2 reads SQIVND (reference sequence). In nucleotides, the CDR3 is TGTGCCAGTAGCCGGACAGGTTGGAGTGAAAAACTGTTTTTT. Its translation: CASSRTGWSEKLFF.

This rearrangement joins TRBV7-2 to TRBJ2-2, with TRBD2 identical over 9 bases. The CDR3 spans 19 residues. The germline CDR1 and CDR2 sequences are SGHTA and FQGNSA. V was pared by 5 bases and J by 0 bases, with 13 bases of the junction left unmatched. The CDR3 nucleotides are TGTGCCAGCAGCGCGCCCTCCGGGGGCGGGAGGGCGAACACCGGGGAGCTGTTTTTT. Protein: CASSAPSGGGRANTGELFF.

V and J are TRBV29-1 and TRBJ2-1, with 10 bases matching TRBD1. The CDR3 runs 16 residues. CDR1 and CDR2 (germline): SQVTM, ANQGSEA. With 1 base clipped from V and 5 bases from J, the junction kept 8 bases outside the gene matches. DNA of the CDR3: TGCAGCGTTGAAGGTCCCCCGGGACAGGGGAACAATGAGCAGTTCTTC. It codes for CSVEGPPGQGNNEQFF.

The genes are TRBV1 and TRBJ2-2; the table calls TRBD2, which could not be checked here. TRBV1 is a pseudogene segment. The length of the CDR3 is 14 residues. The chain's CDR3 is CTSRGRGVTGELFF. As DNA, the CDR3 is TGCACCAGCCGGGGGAGAGGGGTCACCGGGGAGCTGTTTTTT.

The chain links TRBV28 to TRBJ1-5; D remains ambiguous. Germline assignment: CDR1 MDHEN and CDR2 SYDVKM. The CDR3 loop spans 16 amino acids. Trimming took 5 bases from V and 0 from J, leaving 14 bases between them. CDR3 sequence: CASSRHLTNSNQPQHF. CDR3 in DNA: TGTGCCAGCAGTCGACACCTCACTAATAGCAATCAGCCCCAGCATTTT.

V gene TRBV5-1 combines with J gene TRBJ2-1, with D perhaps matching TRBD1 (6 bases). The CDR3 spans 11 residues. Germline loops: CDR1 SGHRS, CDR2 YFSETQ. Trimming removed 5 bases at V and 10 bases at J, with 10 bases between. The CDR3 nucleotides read TGCGCCAGCAGGAACAGGGTAGAGCAGTTCTTC. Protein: CASRNRVEQFF. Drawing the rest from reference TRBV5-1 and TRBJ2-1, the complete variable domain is KAGVTQTPRYLIKTRGQQVTLSCSPISGHRSVSWYQQTPGQGLQFLFEYFSETQRNKGNFPGRFSGRQFSNSRSEMNVSTLELGDSALYLCASRNRVEQFFGPGTRLTVL.

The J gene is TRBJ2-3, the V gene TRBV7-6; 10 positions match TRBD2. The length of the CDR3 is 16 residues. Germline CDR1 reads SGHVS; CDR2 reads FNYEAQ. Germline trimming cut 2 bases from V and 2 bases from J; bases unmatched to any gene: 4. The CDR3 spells CASSLISGRDTDTQYF. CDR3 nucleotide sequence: TGTGCCAGCAGCTTAATCAGCGGGAGGGACACAGATACGCAGTATTTT.

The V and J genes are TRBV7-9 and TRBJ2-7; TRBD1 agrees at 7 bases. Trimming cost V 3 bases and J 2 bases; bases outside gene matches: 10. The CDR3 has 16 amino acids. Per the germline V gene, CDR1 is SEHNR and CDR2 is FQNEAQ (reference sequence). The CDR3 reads CASSFSRDSAAYEQYF. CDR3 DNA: TGTGCCAGCAGCTTTTCCCGGGACAGCGCTGCCTACGAGCAGTACTTC.

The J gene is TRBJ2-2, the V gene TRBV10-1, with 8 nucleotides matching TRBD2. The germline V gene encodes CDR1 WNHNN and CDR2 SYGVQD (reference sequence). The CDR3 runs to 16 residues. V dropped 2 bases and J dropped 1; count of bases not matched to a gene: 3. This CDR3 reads CASSEVSGVNTGELFF. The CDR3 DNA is TGCGCCAGCAGTGAGGTTAGCGGGGTGAACACCGGGGAGCTGTTTTTT.

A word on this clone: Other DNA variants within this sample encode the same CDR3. The CDR3 protein is CASSTSGGTGELFF. In DNA form, the CDR3 reads TGCGCCAGCAGCACTTCCGGGGGAACCGGGGAGCTGTTTTTT. The chain uses TRBV5-1 and TRBJ2-2; possibly TRBD2 for D (6 bases). The V gene's germline CDR1 is SGHRS and CDR2 YFSETQ. This CDR3 is built from 14 residues. V dropped 4 bases and J dropped 5 bases, with 12 bases sitting between them.

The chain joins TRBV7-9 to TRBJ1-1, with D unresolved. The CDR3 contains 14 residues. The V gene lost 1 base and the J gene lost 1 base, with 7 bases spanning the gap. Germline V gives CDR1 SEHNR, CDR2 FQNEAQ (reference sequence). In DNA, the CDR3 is TGTGCCAGCAGCTTAGTTTCGCAGAACACTGAAGCTTTCTTT. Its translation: CASSLVSQNTEAFF.

CDR3 region: CASSRGQGSNTGELFF. DNA for the CDR3: TGTGCCAGCTCCCGCGGACAGGGGTCGAACACCGGGGAGCTGTTTTTT. This chain joins TRBV18 and TRBJ2-2, with 9 positions matching TRBD1. Germline V gene lookup returns CDR1 KGHSH and CDR2 LQKENI. The trim removed 6 bases at V and 0 bases at J, leaving 5 bases unmatched. This CDR3 is 16 amino acids long. The full variable domain, rest sourced from reference TRBV18 and TRBJ2-2, is NAGVMQNPRHLVRRRGQEARLRCSPMKGHSHVYWYRQLPEEGLKFMVYLQKENIIDESGMPKERFSAEFPKEGPSILRIQQVVRGDSAAYFCASSRGQGSNTGELFFGEGSRLTVL.